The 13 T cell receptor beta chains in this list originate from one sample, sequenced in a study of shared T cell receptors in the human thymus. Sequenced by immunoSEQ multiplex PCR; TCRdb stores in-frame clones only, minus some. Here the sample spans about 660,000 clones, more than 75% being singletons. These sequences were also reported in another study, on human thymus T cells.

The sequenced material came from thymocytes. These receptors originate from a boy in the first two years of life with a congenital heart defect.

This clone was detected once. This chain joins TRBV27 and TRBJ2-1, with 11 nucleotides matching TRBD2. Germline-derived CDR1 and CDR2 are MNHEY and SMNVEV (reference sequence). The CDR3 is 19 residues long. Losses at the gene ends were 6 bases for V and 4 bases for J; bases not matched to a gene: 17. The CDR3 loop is CASRLRYEIAGGVYNEQFF. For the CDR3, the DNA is TGTGCCAGCAGGTTACGTTACGAGATAGCGGGAGGGGTGTACAATGAGCAGTTCTTC.

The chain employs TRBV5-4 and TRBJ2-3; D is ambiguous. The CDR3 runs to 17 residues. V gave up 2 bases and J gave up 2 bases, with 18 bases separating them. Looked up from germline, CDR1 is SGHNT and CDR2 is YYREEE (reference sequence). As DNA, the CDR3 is TGTGCCAGCAGCTTTTTTCCCGGTTTTCCGATCACAGATACGCAGTATTTT. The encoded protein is CASSFFPGFPITDTQYF.

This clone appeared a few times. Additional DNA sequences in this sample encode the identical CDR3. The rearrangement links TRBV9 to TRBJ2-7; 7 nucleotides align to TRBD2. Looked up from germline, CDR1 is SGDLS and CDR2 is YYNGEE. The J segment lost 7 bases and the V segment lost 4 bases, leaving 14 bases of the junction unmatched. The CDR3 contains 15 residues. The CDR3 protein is CASSPSRDYLEEQYF. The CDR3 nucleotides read TGTGCCAGCAGCCCGAGCCGGGACTACCTCGAGGAGCAGTACTTC.

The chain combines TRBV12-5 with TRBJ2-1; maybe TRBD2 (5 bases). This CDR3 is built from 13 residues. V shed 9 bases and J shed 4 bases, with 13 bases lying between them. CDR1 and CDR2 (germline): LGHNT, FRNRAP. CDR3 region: CASPRTFYNEQFF. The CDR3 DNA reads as TGTGCTAGCCCCCGGACTTTTTACAATGAGCAGTTCTTC.

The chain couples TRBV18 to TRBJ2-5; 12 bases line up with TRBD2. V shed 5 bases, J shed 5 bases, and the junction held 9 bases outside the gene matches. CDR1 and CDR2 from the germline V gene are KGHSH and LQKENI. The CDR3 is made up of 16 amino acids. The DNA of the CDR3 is TGTGCCAGCTCAGTCGCTAGCGGGAGGGCCGTGGAGACCCAGTACTTC. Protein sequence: CASSVASGRAVETQYF.

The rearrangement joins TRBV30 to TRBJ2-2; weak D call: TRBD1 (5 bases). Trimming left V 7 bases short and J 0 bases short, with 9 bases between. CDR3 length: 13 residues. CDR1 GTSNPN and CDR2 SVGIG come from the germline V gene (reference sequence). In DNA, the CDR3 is TGTGCCTTACAGGTCGCGAACACCGGGGAGCTGTTTTTT. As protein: CALQVANTGELFF.

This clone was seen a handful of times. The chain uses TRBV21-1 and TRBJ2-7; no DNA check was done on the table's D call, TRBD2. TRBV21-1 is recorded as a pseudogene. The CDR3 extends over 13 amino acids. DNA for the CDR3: TGTGCCAGCCCTAGAGGCTTCTCCTACGAGCAGTACTTC. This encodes CASPRGFSYEQYF.

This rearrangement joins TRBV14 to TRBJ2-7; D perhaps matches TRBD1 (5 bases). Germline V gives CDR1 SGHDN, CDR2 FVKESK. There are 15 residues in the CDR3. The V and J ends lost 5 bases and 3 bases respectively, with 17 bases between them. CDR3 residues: CASSNTLGRGYEQYF. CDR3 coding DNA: TGTGCCAGCAGCAATACTCTAGGAAGGGGCTACGAGCAGTACTTC.

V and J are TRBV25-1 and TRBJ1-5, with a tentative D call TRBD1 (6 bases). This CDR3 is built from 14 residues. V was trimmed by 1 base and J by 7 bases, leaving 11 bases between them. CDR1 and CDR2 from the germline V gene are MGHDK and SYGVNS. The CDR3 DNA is TGTGCCAGCAGTGAATTTGGACAGACACAGCCCCAGCATTTT. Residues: CASSEFGQTQPQHF.

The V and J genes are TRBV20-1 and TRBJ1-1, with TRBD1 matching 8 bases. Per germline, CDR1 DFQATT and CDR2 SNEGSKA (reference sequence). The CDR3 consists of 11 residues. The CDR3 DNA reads TGCAGCCCGGGACAGGCCCATCTGGCTTTCTTT. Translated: CSPGQAHLAFF.

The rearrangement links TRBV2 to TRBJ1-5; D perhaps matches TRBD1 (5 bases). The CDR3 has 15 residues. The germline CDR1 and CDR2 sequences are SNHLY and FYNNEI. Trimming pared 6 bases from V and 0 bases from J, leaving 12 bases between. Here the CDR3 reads CASRFDSYSNQPQHF. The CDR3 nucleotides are TGTGCCAGCAGATTCGACAGTTATAGCAATCAGCCCCAGCATTTT.

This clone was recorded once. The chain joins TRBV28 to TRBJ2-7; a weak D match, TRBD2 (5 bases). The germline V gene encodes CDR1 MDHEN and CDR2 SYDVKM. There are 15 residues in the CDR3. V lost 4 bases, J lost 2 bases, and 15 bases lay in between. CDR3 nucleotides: TGTGCCAGCAGTTCTCCTGCAGCGGTTCCCTACGAGCAGTACTTC. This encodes CASSSPAAVPYEQYF.

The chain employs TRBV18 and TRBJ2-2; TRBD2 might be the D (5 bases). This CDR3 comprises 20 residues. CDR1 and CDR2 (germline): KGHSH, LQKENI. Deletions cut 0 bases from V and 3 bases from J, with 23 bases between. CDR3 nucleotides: TGTGCCAGCTCACCACCGCAAGAGGGTTCACTCCCGGAATACACCGGGGAGCTGTTTTTT. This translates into CASSPPQEGSLPEYTGELFF.